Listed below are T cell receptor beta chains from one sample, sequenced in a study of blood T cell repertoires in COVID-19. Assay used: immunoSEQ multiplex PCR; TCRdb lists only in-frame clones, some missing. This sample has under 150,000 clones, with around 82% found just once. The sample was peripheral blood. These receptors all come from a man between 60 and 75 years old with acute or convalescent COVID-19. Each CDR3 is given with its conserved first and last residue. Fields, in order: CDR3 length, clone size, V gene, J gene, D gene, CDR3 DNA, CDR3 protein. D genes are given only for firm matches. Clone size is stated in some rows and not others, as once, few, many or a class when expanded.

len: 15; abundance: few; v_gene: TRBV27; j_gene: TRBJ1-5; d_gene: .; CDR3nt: TGTGCCAGCAGTTCTGCCGGGGGGGGCTCTCAGCCCCAGCATTTT; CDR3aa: CASSSAGGGSQPQHF
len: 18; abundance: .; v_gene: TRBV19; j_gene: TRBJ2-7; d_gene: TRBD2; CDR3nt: TGTGCCAGTAGTATCGGTTCCAGCGGGGGAACCTTCTCCTACGAGCAGTACTTC; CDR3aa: CASSIGSSGGTFSYEQYF
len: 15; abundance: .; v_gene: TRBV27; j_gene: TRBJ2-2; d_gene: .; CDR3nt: TGTGCCAGCAGTCGTAGCGGAGTCGGCACCGGGGAGCTGTTTTTT; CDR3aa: CASSRSGVGTGELFF
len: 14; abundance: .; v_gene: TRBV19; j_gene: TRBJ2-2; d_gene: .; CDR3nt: TGTGCCAGTAGTATTGGGGGAGGAGGAGGGGAGCTGTTTTTT; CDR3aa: CASSIGGGGGELFF
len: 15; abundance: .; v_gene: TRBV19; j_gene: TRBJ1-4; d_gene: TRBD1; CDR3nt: TGTGCCAGTAGTATAATGGGACAGGGTCATGAAAAACTGTTTTTT; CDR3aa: CASSIMGQGHEKLFF
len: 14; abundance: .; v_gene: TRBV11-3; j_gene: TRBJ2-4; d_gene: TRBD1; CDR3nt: TGTGCCAGCAGCTTGACAGGGGCCCAAAACATTCAGTACTTC; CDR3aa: CASSLTGAQNIQYF
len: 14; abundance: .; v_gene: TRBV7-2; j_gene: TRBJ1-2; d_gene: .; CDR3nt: TGTGCCAGCAGCTTAGAGAGCACTAACTATGGCTACACCTTC; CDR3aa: CASSLESTNYGYTF
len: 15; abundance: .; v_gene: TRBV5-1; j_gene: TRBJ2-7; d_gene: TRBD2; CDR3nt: TGCGCCAGCAGCTTACCGACTAGCGGGACGAACGAGCAGTACTTC; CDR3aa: CASSLPTSGTNEQYF
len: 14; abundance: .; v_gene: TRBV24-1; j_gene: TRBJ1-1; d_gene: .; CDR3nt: TGTGCCACCAGTGGCGGGAGCATGAACACTGAAGCTTTCTTT; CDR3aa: CATSGGSMNTEAFF
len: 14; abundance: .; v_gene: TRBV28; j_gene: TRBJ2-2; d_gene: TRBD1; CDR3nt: TGTGCCAGCACGACAGGGGAGGACACCGGGGAGCTGTTTTTT; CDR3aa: CASTTGEDTGELFF
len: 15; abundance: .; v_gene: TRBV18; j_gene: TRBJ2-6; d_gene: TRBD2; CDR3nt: TGTGCCAGCTCACCCACGGGAGGAGGGGCCAACGTCCTGACTTTC; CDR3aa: CASSPTGGGANVLTF
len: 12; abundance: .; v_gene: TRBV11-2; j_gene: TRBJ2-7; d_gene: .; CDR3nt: TGTGCCAGCAGCCTCGCAGGGTACGAGCAGTACTTC; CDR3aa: CASSLAGYEQYF
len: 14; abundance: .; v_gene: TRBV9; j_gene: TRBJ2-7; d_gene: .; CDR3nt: TGTGCCAGCAGCGTGGTTAGCGACTCCTACGAGCAGTACTTC; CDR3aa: CASSVVSDSYEQYF
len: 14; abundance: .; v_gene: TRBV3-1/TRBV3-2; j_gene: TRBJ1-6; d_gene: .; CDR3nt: TGTGCCAGCAGCCGTGACAGGAATAATTCACCCCTCCACTTT; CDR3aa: CASSRDRNNSPLHF
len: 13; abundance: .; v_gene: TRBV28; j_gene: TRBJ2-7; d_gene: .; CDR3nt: TGTGCCAGCAGCGACCTAACAGGGCTCGAGCAGTACTTC; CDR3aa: CASSDLTGLEQYF
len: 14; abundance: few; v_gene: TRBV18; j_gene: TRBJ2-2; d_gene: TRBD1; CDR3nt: TGTGCCAGCTCACCCCGGGACAGTACCGGGGAGCTGTTTTTT; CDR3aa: CASSPRDSTGELFF
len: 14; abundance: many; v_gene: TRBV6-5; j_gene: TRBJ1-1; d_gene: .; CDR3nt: TGTGCCAGCAGTTACCTGGGCGGGTACACTGAAGCTTTCTTT; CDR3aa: CASSYLGGYTEAFF
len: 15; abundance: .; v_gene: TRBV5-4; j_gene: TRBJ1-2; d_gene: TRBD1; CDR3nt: TGTGCCAGCAGCTTTTATTATGGGACAGGCTATGCCTACACCTTC; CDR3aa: CASSFYYGTGYAYTF
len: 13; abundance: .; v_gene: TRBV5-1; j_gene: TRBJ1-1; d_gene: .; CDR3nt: TGCGCCAGCAGCACACCCAAACAGGGTGAAGCTTTCTTT; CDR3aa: CASSTPKQGEAFF
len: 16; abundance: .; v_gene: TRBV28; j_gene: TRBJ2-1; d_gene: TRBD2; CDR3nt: TGTGCCAGCAGTTTAGGACTAGCGAGAACCTACAATGAGCAGTTCTTC; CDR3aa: CASSLGLARTYNEQFF
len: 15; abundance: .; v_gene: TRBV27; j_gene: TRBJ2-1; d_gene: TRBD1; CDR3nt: TGTGCCAGCAGCGCCGGGACAGGTGCCTACAATGAGCAGTTCTTC; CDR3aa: CASSAGTGAYNEQFF
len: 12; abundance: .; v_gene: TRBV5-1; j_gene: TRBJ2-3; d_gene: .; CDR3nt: TGCGCCAGCAGCGATTGGGCTGATACGCAGTATTTT; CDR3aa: CASSDWADTQYF
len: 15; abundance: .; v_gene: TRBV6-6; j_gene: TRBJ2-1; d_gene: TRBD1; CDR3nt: TGTGCCAGCAGTTACGGACAGGGGATCTACAATGAGCAGTTCTTC; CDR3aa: CASSYGQGIYNEQFF
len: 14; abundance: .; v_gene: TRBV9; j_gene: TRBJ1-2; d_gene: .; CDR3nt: TGTGCCAGCAGCGTAGGAGGCAGTAACTATGGCTACACCTTC; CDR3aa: CASSVGGSNYGYTF
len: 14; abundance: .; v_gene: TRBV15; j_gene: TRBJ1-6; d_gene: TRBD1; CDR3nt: TGTGCCACCAGGGGACAGGGGTTTGGTTCACCCCTCCACTTT; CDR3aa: CATRGQGFGSPLHF
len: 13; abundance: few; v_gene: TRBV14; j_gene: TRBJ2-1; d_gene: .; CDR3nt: TGTGCCAGCAGCCCGCGGGTCGTCTCTGAGCAGTTCTTC; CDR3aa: CASSPRVVSEQFF
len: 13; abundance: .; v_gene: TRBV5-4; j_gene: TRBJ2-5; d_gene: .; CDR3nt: TGTGCCAGCAGTCTAACGTACCAAGAGACCCAGTACTTC; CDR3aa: CASSLTYQETQYF
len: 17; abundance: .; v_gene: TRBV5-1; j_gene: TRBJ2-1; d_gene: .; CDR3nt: TGCGCCAGCAGCCGCCGGCGACCGGGGAGCTCCTACAATGAGCAGTTCTTC; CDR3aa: CASSRRRPGSSYNEQFF
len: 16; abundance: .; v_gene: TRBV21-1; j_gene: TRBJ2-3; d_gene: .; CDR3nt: TGTGCCAGCAGCAATGAGCGCTGGATCACCCCACATACGCAGTATTTT; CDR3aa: CASSNERWITPHTQYF
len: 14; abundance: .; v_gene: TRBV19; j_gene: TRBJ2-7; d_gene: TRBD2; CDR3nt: TGTGCCAGTAGCAAGAGCGGGAGCTCCTACGAGCAGTACTTC; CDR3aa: CASSKSGSSYEQYF
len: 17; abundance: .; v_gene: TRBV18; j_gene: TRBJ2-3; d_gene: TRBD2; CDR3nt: TGTGCCAGCTCACCACCTTCACTAGCGGGAAGCACAGATACGCAGTATTTT; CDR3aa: CASSPPSLAGSTDTQYF
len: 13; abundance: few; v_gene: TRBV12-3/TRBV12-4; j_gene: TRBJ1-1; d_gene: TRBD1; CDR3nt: TGTGCCAGCAGGGGACAGTTGAACACTGAAGCTTTCTTT; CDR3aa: CASRGQLNTEAFF
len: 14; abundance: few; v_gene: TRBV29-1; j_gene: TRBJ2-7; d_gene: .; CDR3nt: TGCAGCGTTTTAACCATGTCCGGACTCTACGAGCAGTACTTC; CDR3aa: CSVLTMSGLYEQYF
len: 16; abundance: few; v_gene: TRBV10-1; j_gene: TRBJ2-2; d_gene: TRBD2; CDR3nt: TGCGCCAGCAGTGAATCCGGGACTAGGGTGGTCGGGGAGCTGTTTTTT; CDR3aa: CASSESGTRVVGELFF